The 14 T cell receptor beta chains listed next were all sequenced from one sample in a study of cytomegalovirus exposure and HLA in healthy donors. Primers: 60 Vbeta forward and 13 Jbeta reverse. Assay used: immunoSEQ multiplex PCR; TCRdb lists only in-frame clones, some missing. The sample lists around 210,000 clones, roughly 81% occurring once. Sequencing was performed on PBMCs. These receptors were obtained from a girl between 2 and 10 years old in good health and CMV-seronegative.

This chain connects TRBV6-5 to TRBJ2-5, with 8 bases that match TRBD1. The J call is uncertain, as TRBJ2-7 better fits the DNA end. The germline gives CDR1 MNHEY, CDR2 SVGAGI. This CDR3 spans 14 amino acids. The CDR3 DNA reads TGTGCCAGCAGCCTGGACAGGGTTGACTACGAGCAGTACTTC. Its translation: CASSLDRVDYEQYF.

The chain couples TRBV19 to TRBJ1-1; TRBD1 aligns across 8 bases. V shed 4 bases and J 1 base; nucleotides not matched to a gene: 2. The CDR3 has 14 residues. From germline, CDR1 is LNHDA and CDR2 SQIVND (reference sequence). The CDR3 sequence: CASSKGTGNTEAFF. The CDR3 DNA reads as TGTGCCAGTAGTAAAGGGACAGGGAACACTGAAGCTTTCTTT. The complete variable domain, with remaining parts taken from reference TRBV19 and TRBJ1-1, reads DGGITQSPKYLFRKEGQNVTLSCEQNLNHDAMYWYRQDPGQGLRLIYYSQIVNDFQKGDIAEGYSVSREKKESFPLTVTSAQKNPTAFYLCASSKGTGNTEAFFGQGTRLTVV.

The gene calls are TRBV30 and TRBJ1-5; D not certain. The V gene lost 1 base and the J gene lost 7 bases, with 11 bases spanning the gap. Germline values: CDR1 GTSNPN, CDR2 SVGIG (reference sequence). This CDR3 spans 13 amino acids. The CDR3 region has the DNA TGTGCCTGGAGTGCGGGAGGTGGACAGCCCCAGCATTTT. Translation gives CAWSAGGGQPQHF.

The CDR3 sequence is CASSEWTPNSPLHF. The CDR3 coding sequence is TGTGCCAGCAGTGAATGGACACCCAATTCACCCCTCCACTTT. V usage is TRBV25-1 and J usage is TRBJ1-6; TRBD1 might be the D (5 bases). The germline V gene encodes CDR1 MGHDK and CDR2 SYGVNS. V dropped 1 base and J dropped 7 bases, with 8 bases sitting between them. The length of the CDR3 is 14 residues.

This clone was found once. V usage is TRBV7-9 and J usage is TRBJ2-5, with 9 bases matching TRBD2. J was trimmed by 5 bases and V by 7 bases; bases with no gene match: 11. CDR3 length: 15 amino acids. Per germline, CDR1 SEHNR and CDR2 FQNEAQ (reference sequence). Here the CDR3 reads CASKEEGGRGETQYF. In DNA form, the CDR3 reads TGTGCCAGCAAGGAAGAGGGCGGGAGGGGCGAGACCCAGTACTTC.

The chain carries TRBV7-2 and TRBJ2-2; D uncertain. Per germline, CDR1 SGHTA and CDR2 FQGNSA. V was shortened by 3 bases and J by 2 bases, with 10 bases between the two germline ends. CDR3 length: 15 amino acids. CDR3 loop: CASSLSRINTGELFF. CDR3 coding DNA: TGTGCCAGCAGCTTGAGCCGAATAAACACCGGGGAGCTGTTTTTT. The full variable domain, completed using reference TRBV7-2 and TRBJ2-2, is GAGVSQSPSNKVTEKGKDVELRCDPISGHTALYWYRQSLGQGLEFLIYFQGNSAPDKSGLPSDRFSAERTGGSVSTLTIQRTQQEDSAVYLCASSLSRINTGELFFGEGSRLTVL.

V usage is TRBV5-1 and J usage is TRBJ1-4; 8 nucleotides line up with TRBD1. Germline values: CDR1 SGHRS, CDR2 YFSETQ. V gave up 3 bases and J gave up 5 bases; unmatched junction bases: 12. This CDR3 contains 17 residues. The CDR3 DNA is TGCGCCAGCAGCTATGACAGGGGATTGGGAATCAATGAAAAACTGTTTTTT. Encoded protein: CASSYDRGLGINEKLFF.

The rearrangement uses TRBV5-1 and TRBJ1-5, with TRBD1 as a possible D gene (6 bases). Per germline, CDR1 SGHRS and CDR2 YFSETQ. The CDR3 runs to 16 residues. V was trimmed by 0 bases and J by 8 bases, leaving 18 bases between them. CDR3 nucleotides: TGCGCCAGCAGCTTGGGCCCGTCCGACAGGAGTAAGCCCCAGCATTTT. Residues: CASSLGPSDRSKPQHF.

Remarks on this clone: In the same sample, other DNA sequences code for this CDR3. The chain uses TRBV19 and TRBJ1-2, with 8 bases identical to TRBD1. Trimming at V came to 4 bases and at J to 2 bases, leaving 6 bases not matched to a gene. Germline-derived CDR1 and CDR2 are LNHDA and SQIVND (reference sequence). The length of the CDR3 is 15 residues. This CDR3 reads CASSKQGGANYGYTF. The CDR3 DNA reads TGTGCCAGTAGTAAACAGGGGGGCGCGAACTATGGCTACACCTTC.

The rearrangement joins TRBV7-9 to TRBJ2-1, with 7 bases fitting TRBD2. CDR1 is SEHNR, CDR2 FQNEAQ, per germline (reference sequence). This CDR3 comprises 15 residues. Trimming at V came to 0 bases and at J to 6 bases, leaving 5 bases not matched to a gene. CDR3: CASSLAGGPLNEQFF. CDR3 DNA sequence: TGTGCCAGCAGCTTAGCGGGAGGGCCGCTCAATGAGCAGTTCTTC.

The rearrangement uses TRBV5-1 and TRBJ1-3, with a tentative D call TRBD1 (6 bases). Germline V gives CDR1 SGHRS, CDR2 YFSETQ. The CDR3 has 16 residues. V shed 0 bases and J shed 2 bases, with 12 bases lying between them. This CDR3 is CASSLEGGFTGNTIYF. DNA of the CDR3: TGCGCCAGCAGCTTGGAAGGGGGTTTCACTGGAAACACCATATATTTT.

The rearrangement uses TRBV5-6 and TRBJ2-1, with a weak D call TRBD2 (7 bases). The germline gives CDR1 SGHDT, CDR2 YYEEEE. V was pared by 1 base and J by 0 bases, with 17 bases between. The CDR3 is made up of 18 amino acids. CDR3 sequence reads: CASSLMLGGGGSYNEQFF. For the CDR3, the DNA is TGTGCCAGCAGCTTGATGCTGGGGGGAGGGGGCTCCTACAATGAGCAGTTCTTC.

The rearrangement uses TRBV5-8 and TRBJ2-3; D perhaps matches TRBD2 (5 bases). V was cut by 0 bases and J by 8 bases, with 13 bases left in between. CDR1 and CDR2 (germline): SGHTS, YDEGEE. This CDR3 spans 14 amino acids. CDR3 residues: CASSLGRRGGTQYF. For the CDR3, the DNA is TGTGCCAGCAGCTTGGGGAGGAGAGGTGGTACGCAGTATTTT.

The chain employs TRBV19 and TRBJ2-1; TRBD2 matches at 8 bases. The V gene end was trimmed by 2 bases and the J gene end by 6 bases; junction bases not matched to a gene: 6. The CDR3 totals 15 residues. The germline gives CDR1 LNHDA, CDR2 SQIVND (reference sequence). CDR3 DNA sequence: TGTGCCAGTAGTATATCAGCGGGAGTGCTCAATGAGCAGTTCTTC. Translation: CASSISAGVLNEQFF.